This TCR beta chain was recorded in a study of blood T cell repertoires in COVID-19. Per the original data handling: Amplification from reference gene primers served as the basis for estimated nucleated cell counts. Produced via immunoSEQ multiplex PCR; TCRdb's table is partial and in-frame only. The V and J calls and clone size were taken over from that table, and D and trimming were inferred from the DNA. The profile shows approximately 120,000 clones, over 75% of them singletons. The length of the CDR3 is 15 residues. From germline, CDR1 is MNHEY and CDR2 SVGEGT. V lost 6 bases, J lost 5 bases, and 18 bases lay in between.

This rearrangement joins TRBV6-2 or TRBV6-3 to TRBJ2-3; perhaps TRBD2 as D (7 bases). The sample was peripheral blood. The receptor was derived from a woman in her forties or fifties with acute or convalescent COVID-19. The DNA for the CDR3 is TGTGCCAGCAGCCCATCTCTAGGGGGGGGAGATACGCAGTATTTT. Translating it yields CASSPSLGGGDTQYF.